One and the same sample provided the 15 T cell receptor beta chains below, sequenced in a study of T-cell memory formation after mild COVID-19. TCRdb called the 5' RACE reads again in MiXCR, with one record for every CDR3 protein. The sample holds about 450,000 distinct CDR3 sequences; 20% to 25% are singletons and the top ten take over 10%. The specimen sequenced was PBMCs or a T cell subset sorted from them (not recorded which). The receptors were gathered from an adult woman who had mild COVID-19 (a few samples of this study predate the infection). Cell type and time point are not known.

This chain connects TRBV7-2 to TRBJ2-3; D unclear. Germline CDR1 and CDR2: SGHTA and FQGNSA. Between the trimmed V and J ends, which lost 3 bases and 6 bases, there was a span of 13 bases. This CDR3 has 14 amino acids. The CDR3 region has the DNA TGTGCCAGCAGCTTTGTTGGTTCTGGGGATACGCAGTATTTT. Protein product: CASSFVGSGDTQYF. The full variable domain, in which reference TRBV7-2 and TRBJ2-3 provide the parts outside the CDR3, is GAGVSQSPSNKVTEKGKDVELRCDPISGHTALYWYRQSLGQGLEFLIYFQGNSAPDKSGLPSDRFSAERTGGSVSTLTIQRTQQEDSAVYLCASSFVGSGDTQYFGPGTRLTVL.

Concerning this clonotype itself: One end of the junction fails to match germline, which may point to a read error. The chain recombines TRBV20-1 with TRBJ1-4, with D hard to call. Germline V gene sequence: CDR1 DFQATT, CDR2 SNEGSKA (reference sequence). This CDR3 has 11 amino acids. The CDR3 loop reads CSARDHYTPAF. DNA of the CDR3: TGCAGTGCTAGAGATCACTATACCCCCGCTTTT.

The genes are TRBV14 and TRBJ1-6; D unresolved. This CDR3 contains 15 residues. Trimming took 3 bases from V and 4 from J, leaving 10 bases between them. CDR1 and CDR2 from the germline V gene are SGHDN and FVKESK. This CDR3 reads CASSHQTEYNSPLHF. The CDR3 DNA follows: TGTGCCAGCAGCCACCAAACGGAGTATAATTCACCCCTCCACTTT.

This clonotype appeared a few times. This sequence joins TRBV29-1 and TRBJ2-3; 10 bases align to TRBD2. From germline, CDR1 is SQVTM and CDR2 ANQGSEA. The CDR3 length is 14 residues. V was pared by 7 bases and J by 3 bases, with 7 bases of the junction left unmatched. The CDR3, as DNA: TGCAGCGATACTAGCGGGGCGTGGACAGATACGCAGTATTTT. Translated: CSDTSGAWTDTQYF.

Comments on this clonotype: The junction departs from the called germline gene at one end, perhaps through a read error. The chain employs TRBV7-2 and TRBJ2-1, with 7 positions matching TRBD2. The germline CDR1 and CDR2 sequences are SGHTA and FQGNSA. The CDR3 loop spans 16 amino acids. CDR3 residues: CASTLGEGGTYNEQFF. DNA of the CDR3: TGTGCCAGCACCTTAGGGGAGGGAGGAACATACAATGAGCAGTTCTTC. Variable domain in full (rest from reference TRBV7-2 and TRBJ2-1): GAGVSQSPSNKVTEKGKDVELRCDPISGHTALYWYRQSLGQGLEFLIYFQGNSAPDKSGLPSDRFSAERTGGSVSTLTIQRTQQEDSAVYLCASTLGEGGTYNEQFFGPGTRLTVL.

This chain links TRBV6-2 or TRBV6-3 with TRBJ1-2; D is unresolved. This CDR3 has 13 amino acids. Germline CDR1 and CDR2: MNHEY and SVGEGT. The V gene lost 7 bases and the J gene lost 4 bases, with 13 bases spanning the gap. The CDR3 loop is CASTPPGIYGYTF. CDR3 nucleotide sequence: TGTGCCAGCACCCCCCCGGGTATCTATGGCTACACCTTC.

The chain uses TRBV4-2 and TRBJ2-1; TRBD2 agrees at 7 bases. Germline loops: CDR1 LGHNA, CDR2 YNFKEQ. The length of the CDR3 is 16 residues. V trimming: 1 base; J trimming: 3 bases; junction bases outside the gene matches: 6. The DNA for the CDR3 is TGTGCCAGCAGCCAAGGCATTAGCGGGTACTACAATGAGCAGTTCTTC. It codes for CASSQGISGYYNEQFF.

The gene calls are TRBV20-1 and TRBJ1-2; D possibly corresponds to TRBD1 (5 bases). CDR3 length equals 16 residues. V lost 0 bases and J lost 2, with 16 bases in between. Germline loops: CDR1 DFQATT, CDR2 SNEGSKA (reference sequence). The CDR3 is CSARDSRPGINYGYTF. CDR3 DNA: TGCAGTGCTAGAGATAGCCGACCAGGGATCAACTATGGCTACACCTTC.

Here the CDR3 DNA reads TGTGCCAGCAGTGAATTAGAGGGGGGAAGACAGCCCCAGCATTTT. This sequence encodes CASSELEGGRQPQHF. J is TRBJ1-5 and V is TRBV2, with D possibly being TRBD1 (6 bases). This CDR3 comprises 15 residues. Per the germline V gene, CDR1 is SNHLY and CDR2 is FYNNEI. V lost 2 bases, J lost 7 bases, and 15 bases lay in between.

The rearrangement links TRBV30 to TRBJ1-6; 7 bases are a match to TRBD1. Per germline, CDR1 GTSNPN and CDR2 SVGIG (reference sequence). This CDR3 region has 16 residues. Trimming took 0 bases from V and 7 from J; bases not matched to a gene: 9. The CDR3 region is CAWSVRGRGRNSPLHF. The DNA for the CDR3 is TGTGCCTGGAGTGTACGGGGCAGGGGGAGGAATTCACCCCTCCACTTT.

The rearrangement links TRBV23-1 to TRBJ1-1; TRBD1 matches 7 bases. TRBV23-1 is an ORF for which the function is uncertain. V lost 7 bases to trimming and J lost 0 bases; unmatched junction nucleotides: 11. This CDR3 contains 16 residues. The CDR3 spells CASIQGGRGVNTEAFF. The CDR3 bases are TGCGCCAGCATCCAGGGGGGGCGCGGGGTGAACACTGAAGCTTTCTTT.

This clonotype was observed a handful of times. The CDR3 sequence is CASSQTGRSDNYGYTF. The DNA for the CDR3 is TGTGCCAGCAGCCAAACTGGTAGGAGCGACAACTATGGCTACACCTTC. The chain uses TRBV7-8 and TRBJ1-2, with D unresolved. Trimming pared 5 bases from V and 2 bases from J, leaving 18 bases between. The CDR3 covers 16 residues. Germline loops: CDR1 SGHVS, CDR2 FQNEAQ.

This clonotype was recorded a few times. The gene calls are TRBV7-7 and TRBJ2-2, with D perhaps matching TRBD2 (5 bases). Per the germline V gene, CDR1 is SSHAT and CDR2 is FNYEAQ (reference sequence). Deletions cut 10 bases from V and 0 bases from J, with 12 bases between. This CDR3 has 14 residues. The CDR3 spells CATSGSTNTGELFF. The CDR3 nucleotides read TGTGCCACCTCGGGGTCTACGAACACCGGGGAGCTGTTTTTT.

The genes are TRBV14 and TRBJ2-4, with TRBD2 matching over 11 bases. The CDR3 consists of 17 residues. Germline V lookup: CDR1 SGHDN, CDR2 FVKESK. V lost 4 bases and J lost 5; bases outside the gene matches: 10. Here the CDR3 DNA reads TGTGCCAGCAGCCGAGAACCGGGGGGACTAGCGGAAAACATTCAGTACTTC. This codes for CASSREPGGLAENIQYF.

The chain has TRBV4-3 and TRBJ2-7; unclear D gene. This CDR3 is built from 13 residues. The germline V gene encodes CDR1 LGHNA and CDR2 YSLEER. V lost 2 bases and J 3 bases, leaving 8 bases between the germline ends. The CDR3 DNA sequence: TGCGCCAGCAGCCAACTGACGAACTACGAGCAGTACTTC. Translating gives CASSQLTNYEQYF.